Detailed here is one TCR beta chain. Its binding antigen is unknown. Base quality data are lacking; no much larger clone is found one base away. This entry comes from a study of pediatric ulcerative colitis (dated by TCRdb to between 2019 and 2020). Context from the whole study: Pancolitis was present in several ulcerative colitis patients and left-sided colitis in two, and histology consistent with ulcerative colitis was found in all of these patients. From under 10 newly diagnosed, treatment-naive pediatric ulcerative colitis patients and a few non-IBD control children, paired blood and rectal samples were collected. Using the Pediatric Ulcerative Colitis Activity Index, a couple of patients were classed as having mild disease, several as having moderate disease and three as having acute severe colitis. Overall results and qualifications from the work: A couple of rectal CDR3 clonotypes turned up in every ulcerative colitis patient but in none of the controls. Clonal overlap between a subject's own blood and rectum was significantly greater in ulcerative colitis patients than in controls, which suggests more T cell trafficking to inflamed tissue. For technical reasons, the blood samples of a couple of patients yielded substantially fewer templates, so those samples were excluded from the blood-rectal overlap analysis. The healthy control group was small, with only four individuals. Rectal repertoire features separated controls, mild-moderate and acute severe colitis patients; acute severe colitis showed reduced rectal diversity due to clonal expansions. Because repertoires were derived from total lymphocyte DNA, patterns in rare subsets such as regulatory T cells may not have been reflected.

Through the immunoSEQ TRB Survey service, multiplex V and J primers were used to amplify rearranged CDR3 beta regions from genomic DNA. Survey-level sequencing depth of up to 500,000 reads per sample was used to keep depth equal across samples. Libraries were purified and pooled, and sequencing was performed on Illumina technology. Per the authors' processing: Productive clonality, sample overlap, pairwise scatters, CDR3 beta length, V/D/J gene usage and productiveness were assessed with immunoSEQ online tools. Alongside Shannon and Simpson indices, calculated diversity was computed as the number of unique rearrangements divided by total templates, multiplied by 100. Principal component analysis was performed on Z-score normalized data with the R prcomp function and the ggbiplot package. Morisita's index was used to measure clonal overlap between blood and rectum within each subject. The table was pulled from immuneACCESS by TCRdb, which kept in-frame rearrangements only. Such tables lose some clones; where checked, under half of the loss comes from unresolved V genes, and the rest has no known cause. The V and J calls and clone size are taken from that table; D and trimming were inferred from the DNA. This sample lists 65,000 or so clones; 70% to 90% were detected once. The ten largest clones add up to approximately 3.4% of the sample.

Before the diagnostic colonoscopy, none of the ulcerative colitis patients had been given any immunosuppressive medication. A blood sample was drawn at the time of the colonoscopy. The Wizard kit (Promega) was used to extract genomic DNA from blood and intestinal samples. V is clipped by 6 bases and J by 5 bases, and the sequence between their germline boundaries is 7 bases long. From the germline V gene (reference sequence), CDR1 is DFQATT and CDR2 is SNEGSKA. Taken from cysteine to phenylalanine, the CDR3 has 10 residues. Of all the DNA, just the CDR3 is kept, 30 bases in frame from base 1. What was sequenced was blood. The chain is encoded by TRBV20-1 joined to TRBJ2-5, with the D gene not confidently named. This TCR came from a boy aged 10-17 years with severe ulcerative colitis. The nucleotides are TGCAGTGCGGCTCGCGAGACCCAGTACTTC. The translation is CSAARETQYF.